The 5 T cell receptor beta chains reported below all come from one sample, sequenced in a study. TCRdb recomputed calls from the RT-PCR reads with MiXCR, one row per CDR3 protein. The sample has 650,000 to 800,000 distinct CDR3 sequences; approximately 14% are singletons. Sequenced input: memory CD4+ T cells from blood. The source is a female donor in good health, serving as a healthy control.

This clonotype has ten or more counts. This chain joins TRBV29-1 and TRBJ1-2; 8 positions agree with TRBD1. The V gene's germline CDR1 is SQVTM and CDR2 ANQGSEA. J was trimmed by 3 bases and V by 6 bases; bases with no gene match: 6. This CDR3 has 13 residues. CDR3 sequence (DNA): TGCAGCGTCACTCAACAGGGGGACTATGGCTACACCTTC. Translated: CSVTQQGDYGYTF.

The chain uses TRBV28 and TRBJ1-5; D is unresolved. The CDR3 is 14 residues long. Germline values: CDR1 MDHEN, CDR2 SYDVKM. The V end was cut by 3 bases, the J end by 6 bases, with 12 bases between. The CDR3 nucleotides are TGTGCCAGCAGTTTGGAGACAAACGGTCAGCCCCAGCATTTT. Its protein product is CASSLETNGQPQHF.

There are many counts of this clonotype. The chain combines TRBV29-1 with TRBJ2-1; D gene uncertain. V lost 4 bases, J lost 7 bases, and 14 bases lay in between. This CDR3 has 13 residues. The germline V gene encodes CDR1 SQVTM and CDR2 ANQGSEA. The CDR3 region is CSVVGLRMNEQFF. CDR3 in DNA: TGCAGCGTTGTAGGGTTGAGGATGAATGAGCAGTTCTTC.

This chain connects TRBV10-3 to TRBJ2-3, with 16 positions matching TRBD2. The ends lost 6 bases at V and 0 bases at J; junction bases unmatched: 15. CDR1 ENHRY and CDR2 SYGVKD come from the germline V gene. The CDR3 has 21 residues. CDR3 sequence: CAISPSPGLAGGKISTDTQYF. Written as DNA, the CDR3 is TGTGCCATCAGCCCTTCGCCGGGACTAGCGGGAGGGAAGATTAGCACAGATACGCAGTATTTT.

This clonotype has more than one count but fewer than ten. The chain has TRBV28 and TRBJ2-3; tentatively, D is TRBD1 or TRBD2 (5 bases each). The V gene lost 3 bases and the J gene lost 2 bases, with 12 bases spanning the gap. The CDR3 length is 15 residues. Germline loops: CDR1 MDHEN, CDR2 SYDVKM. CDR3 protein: CASSFGAANTDTQYF. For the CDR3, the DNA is TGTGCCAGCAGTTTCGGGGCAGCTAACACAGATACGCAGTATTTT. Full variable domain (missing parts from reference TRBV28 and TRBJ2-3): DVKVTQSSRYLVKRTGEKVFLECVQDMDHENMFWYRQDPGLGLRLIYFSYDVKMKEKGDIPEGYSVSREKKERFSLILESASTNQTSMYLCASSFGAANTDTQYFGPGTRLTVL.